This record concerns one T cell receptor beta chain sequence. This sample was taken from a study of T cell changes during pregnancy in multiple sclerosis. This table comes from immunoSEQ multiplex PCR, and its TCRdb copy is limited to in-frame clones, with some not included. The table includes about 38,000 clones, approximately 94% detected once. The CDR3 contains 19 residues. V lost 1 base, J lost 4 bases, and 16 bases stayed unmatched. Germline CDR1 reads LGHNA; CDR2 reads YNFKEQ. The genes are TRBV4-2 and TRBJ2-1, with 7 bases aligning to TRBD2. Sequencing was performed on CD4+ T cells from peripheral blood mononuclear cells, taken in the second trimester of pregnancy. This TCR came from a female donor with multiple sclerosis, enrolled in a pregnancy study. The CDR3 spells CASSQGGLGGRVQYNEQFF. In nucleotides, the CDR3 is TGTGCCAGCAGCCAAGGAGGACTCGGGGGGAGGGTCCAATACAATGAGCAGTTCTTC.